This T cell receptor beta chain was obtained from a study of identical twins' blood T cells. The CDR3 spans 14 residues. The ends were cut back, 0 bases at V and 7 bases at J, with 8 bases in the middle. Per germline, CDR1 SGHRS and CDR2 YFSETQ. TCRdb re-analysed the 5' RACE reads in MiXCR, keeping a single row per CDR3 protein. This table holds 400,000 or so distinct CDR3 sequences, approximately 30% found once. The sequencing sample was made of PBMCs. This TCR was recovered from a woman aged 18-49 years in good health. The chain carries TRBV5-1 and TRBJ1-6; D gene ambiguous. CDR3 in amino acids: CASSLVPGNSPLHF. The DNA of the CDR3 is TGCGCCAGCAGCTTGGTTCCGGGAAATTCACCCCTCCACTTT.